Listed below are T cell receptor beta chains from one sample, sequenced in a study of cytomegalovirus exposure and HLA in healthy donors. Some clones are missing from TCRdb's copy, which holds only in-frame ones; the method was immunoSEQ multiplex PCR. The sample shows 160,000 or so clones, more than 70% of them seen only once. The sequenced material came from PBMCs. The origin of the receptors is a man between 25 and 39 years old in good health and CMV-seronegative. Both conserved end residues are part of each CDR3. The order of the fields is CDR3 DNA, CDR3 protein, J gene, D gene, V gene, clone size. A D gene is named only where the DNA matches it firmly. A clone size is listed for some rows: how often the clone was seen (once, few, many), or a class if it is expanded.

CDR3nt: TGTGCCAGCAGCTTATATAGCGGGAGCCCCGAGGGCGAGCAGTACTTC; CDR3aa: CASSLYSGSPEGEQYF; j_gene: TRBJ2-7; d_gene: TRBD2; v_gene: TRBV11-2; abundance: .
CDR3nt: TGTGCCAGCAGCTTAGCACAGGGGAATTCACCCCTCCACTTT; CDR3aa: CASSLAQGNSPLHF; j_gene: TRBJ1-6; d_gene: TRBD1; v_gene: TRBV7-9; abundance: .
CDR3nt: TGCGCCAGCAGGGGACAGACGAACACCGGGGAGCTGTTTTTT; CDR3aa: CASRGQTNTGELFF; j_gene: TRBJ2-2; d_gene: TRBD1; v_gene: TRBV5-1; abundance: .
CDR3nt: TGTGCCAGCAGTACGAATAGGGAGTCTGACTATGGCTACACCTTC; CDR3aa: CASSTNRESDYGYTF; j_gene: TRBJ1-2; d_gene: .; v_gene: TRBV28; abundance: .
CDR3nt: TGTGCCAGCAGTTGGACAGCCGCCTCCTACGAGCAGTACTTC; CDR3aa: CASSWTAASYEQYF; j_gene: TRBJ2-7; d_gene: .; v_gene: TRBV27; abundance: .
CDR3nt: TGTGCCAGCAGCTTGCTCCGCGGGACAGGGTTTGAAAACATTCAGTACTTC; CDR3aa: CASSLLRGTGFENIQYF; j_gene: TRBJ2-4; d_gene: TRBD1; v_gene: TRBV5-4; abundance: .
CDR3nt: TGTGCCAGCAGTCCGGTCAGGGATGGAATTTACGGCTACACCTTC; CDR3aa: CASSPVRDGIYGYTF; j_gene: TRBJ1-2; d_gene: .; v_gene: TRBV6-6; abundance: .
CDR3nt: TGCGCCAGCAGCTTGAGTGGGACTAGCGGGGGTTCCTACAATGAGCAGTTCTTC; CDR3aa: CASSLSGTSGGSYNEQFF; j_gene: TRBJ2-1; d_gene: TRBD2; v_gene: TRBV5-1; abundance: .
CDR3nt: TGCGCCAGCACCACGAAAAACTTGAACACTGAAGCTTTCTTT; CDR3aa: CASTTKNLNTEAFF; j_gene: TRBJ1-1; d_gene: .; v_gene: TRBV4-1; abundance: .
CDR3nt: TGTGCCAGCAGCCAACGGGAGGCTGAAGCTTTCTTT; CDR3aa: CASSQREAEAFF; j_gene: TRBJ1-1; d_gene: .; v_gene: TRBV7-2; abundance: once
CDR3nt: TGTGCCAGCAGTCTGGACAGGGATAATTCACCCCTCCACTTT; CDR3aa: CASSLDRDNSPLHF; j_gene: TRBJ1-6; d_gene: TRBD1; v_gene: TRBV6-5; abundance: .
CDR3nt: TGTGCCAGCAGTTACTTCGACAGGGATTACAATGAGCAGTTCTTC; CDR3aa: CASSYFDRDYNEQFF; j_gene: TRBJ2-1; d_gene: TRBD1; v_gene: TRBV6-5; abundance: .
CDR3nt: TGTGCCAGCAGGGAACGGACAGAAGCTTTCTTT; CDR3aa: CASRERTEAFF; j_gene: TRBJ1-1; d_gene: .; v_gene: TRBV7-2; abundance: once
CDR3nt: TGTGCCAGAAGCTTGCCTGTCGAGCAGTTCTTC; CDR3aa: CARSLPVEQFF; j_gene: TRBJ2-1; d_gene: .; v_gene: TRBV5-3; abundance: .
CDR3nt: TGTGCCAGTAGTTCCGGAGAATATGCTCTGGACTATGGCTACACCTTC; CDR3aa: CASSSGEYALDYGYTF; j_gene: TRBJ1-2; d_gene: .; v_gene: TRBV19; abundance: .
CDR3nt: TGTGCCAGCTCACCCACGGACAGTGATTACACTGAAGCTTTCTTT; CDR3aa: CASSPTDSDYTEAFF; j_gene: TRBJ1-1; d_gene: .; v_gene: TRBV18; abundance: .
CDR3nt: TGCGCCAGCAGCTTAGGGGGATCCGAAAAACTGTTTTTT; CDR3aa: CASSLGGSEKLFF; j_gene: TRBJ1-4; d_gene: .; v_gene: TRBV5-1; abundance: few
CDR3nt: TGTGCCAGCAGCTTAGATCGCCAGGTCATATACGAGCAGTACTTC; CDR3aa: CASSLDRQVIYEQYF; j_gene: TRBJ2-7; d_gene: .; v_gene: TRBV11-2; abundance: .
CDR3nt: TGTGCCAGCAGCGAGAATAGGGAGCCCTCCTACGAGCAGTACTTC; CDR3aa: CASSENREPSYEQYF; j_gene: TRBJ2-7; d_gene: .; v_gene: TRBV2; abundance: .
CDR3nt: TGTGCCAGCAGTTCCCTAAGGGACTATAGCAATCAGCCCCAGCATTTT; CDR3aa: CASSSLRDYSNQPQHF; j_gene: TRBJ1-5; d_gene: .; v_gene: TRBV28; abundance: .
CDR3nt: TGTGCTAGTGGCCTGAAGCCCCCCCTGGAATCAGGCAATGAGCAGTTCTTC; CDR3aa: CASGLKPPLESGNEQFF; j_gene: TRBJ2-1; d_gene: .; v_gene: TRBV12-5; abundance: .
CDR3nt: TGTGCCAGTAGGACGGACAGGGCCCTCAATCAGCCCCAGCATTTT; CDR3aa: CASRTDRALNQPQHF; j_gene: TRBJ1-5; d_gene: TRBD1; v_gene: TRBV19; abundance: few
CDR3nt: TGCAGTGCTCCCGGCAGGGGCGAGCAGTACTTC; CDR3aa: CSAPGRGEQYF; j_gene: TRBJ2-7; d_gene: .; v_gene: TRBV20-1; abundance: .
CDR3nt: TGTGCCAGTAGTTGGGCAACCTCCTACGAGCAGTACTTC; CDR3aa: CASSWATSYEQYF; j_gene: TRBJ2-7; d_gene: .; v_gene: TRBV19; abundance: .
CDR3nt: TGTGCCAGCAGGACTAGCGGGTCCTTTAGCACAGATACGCAGTATTTT; CDR3aa: CASRTSGSFSTDTQYF; j_gene: TRBJ2-3; d_gene: TRBD2; v_gene: TRBV19; abundance: .
CDR3nt: TGTGCCTGGAGTCCCCTAATAAGGACAGGGGGGGCCTCCTACAATGAGCAGTTCTTC; CDR3aa: CAWSPLIRTGGASYNEQFF; j_gene: TRBJ2-1; d_gene: TRBD1; v_gene: TRBV30; abundance: .
CDR3nt: TGCAGTCAGGGGAATGTGGGTGAGCAGTTCTTC; CDR3aa: CSQGNVGEQFF; j_gene: TRBJ2-1; d_gene: .; v_gene: TRBV29-1; abundance: .
CDR3nt: TGTGCCAGCAGCAGCCACGGTCCTAGCGGGATTGTATACAATGAGCAGTTCTTC; CDR3aa: CASSSHGPSGIVYNEQFF; j_gene: TRBJ2-1; d_gene: TRBD2; v_gene: TRBV14; abundance: .
CDR3nt: TGTGCCAGCAGTGAATTATGGCCTAGCGGGGGACTGAACACCGGGGAGCTGTTTTTT; CDR3aa: CASSELWPSGGLNTGELFF; j_gene: TRBJ2-2; d_gene: TRBD2; v_gene: TRBV2; abundance: .
CDR3nt: TGTGCCAGCAGCTGGACAGGGGGTCCTAACACTGAAGCTTTCTTT; CDR3aa: CASSWTGGPNTEAFF; j_gene: TRBJ1-1; d_gene: TRBD1; v_gene: TRBV5-6; abundance: .
CDR3nt: TGTGCCTGTACGGCGGGGAGGGAGACCCAGTACTTC; CDR3aa: CACTAGRETQYF; j_gene: TRBJ2-5; d_gene: .; v_gene: TRBV25-1; abundance: .
CDR3nt: TGTGCCAGTAGTAGGTCCCGACAGCTAGCCAAAAACATTCAGTACTTC; CDR3aa: CASSRSRQLAKNIQYF; j_gene: TRBJ2-4; d_gene: .; v_gene: TRBV19; abundance: .
CDR3nt: TGCGCCAGCAGCTTGACAGGGGGCGAGCAGTACTTC; CDR3aa: CASSLTGGEQYF; j_gene: TRBJ2-7; d_gene: TRBD1; v_gene: TRBV5-1; abundance: .
CDR3nt: TGTGCCAGCAGCTTAGTAGGGGGTAGCACAGATACGCAGTATTTT; CDR3aa: CASSLVGGSTDTQYF; j_gene: TRBJ2-3; d_gene: .; v_gene: TRBV7-9; abundance: .
CDR3nt: TGTGCCAGCAGCCTCGGGACTAGCGGTCCAGGCGCAGATACGCAGTATTTT; CDR3aa: CASSLGTSGPGADTQYF; j_gene: TRBJ2-3; d_gene: TRBD2; v_gene: TRBV7-9; abundance: .
CDR3nt: TGTGCCAGCAGCGTAAGTGATAGCGGGGGCCTCCAAGAGACCCAGTACTTC; CDR3aa: CASSVSDSGGLQETQYF; j_gene: TRBJ2-5; d_gene: TRBD2; v_gene: TRBV9; abundance: .
CDR3nt: TGTGCCAGCAGCCTATTTCTAACGGGAGGAGGCAATGAGCAGTTCTTC; CDR3aa: CASSLFLTGGGNEQFF; j_gene: TRBJ2-1; d_gene: TRBD2; v_gene: TRBV11-2; abundance: .
CDR3nt: TGTGCCAGCAGCTACAGGGAGACTGAAGCTTTCTTT; CDR3aa: CASSYRETEAFF; j_gene: TRBJ1-1; d_gene: .; v_gene: TRBV7-2; abundance: .
CDR3nt: TGTGCCAGCAGTTTACCGGGACAGGGGGATTATGGCTACACCTTC; CDR3aa: CASSLPGQGDYGYTF; j_gene: TRBJ1-2; d_gene: TRBD1; v_gene: TRBV28; abundance: once
CDR3nt: TGTGCCAGCAGTTGGCTAGCGCGCTCCTACAATGAGCAGTTCTTC; CDR3aa: CASSWLARSYNEQFF; j_gene: TRBJ2-1; d_gene: .; v_gene: TRBV6-1; abundance: .
CDR3nt: TGTGCCAGCAGTGAATCTAAGTACGAGCAGTACTTC; CDR3aa: CASSESKYEQYF; j_gene: TRBJ2-7; d_gene: .; v_gene: TRBV6-1; abundance: .
CDR3nt: TGTGCCAGCGGCAGAACTGAAGCTTTCTTT; CDR3aa: CASGRTEAFF; j_gene: TRBJ1-1; d_gene: .; v_gene: TRBV6-1; abundance: once
CDR3nt: TGTGCCAGCCGCACCCAGGGAAACTATGGCTACACCTTC; CDR3aa: CASRTQGNYGYTF; j_gene: TRBJ1-2; d_gene: .; v_gene: TRBV27; abundance: once
CDR3nt: TGTGCCAGCAGTCTTTGGACTAGCGGGAACAATGAGCAGTTCTTC; CDR3aa: CASSLWTSGNNEQFF; j_gene: TRBJ2-1; d_gene: TRBD2; v_gene: TRBV6-5; abundance: .
CDR3nt: TGTGCCAGCAGCCGAGAAATTAGCGGTACCTACGAGCAGTACTTC; CDR3aa: CASSREISGTYEQYF; j_gene: TRBJ2-7; d_gene: .; v_gene: TRBV4-2; abundance: .
CDR3nt: TGTGCCAGCAGCTTCTGGGGTGGCAGGGGGCTAGAGACCCAGTACTTC; CDR3aa: CASSFWGGRGLETQYF; j_gene: TRBJ2-5; d_gene: TRBD1; v_gene: TRBV7-9; abundance: .
CDR3nt: TGCGCCAGCAGCCCTCTAGCGTTCCGCCGTCCTCCCAACGTCCTGACTTTC; CDR3aa: CASSPLAFRRPPNVLTF; j_gene: TRBJ2-6; d_gene: .; v_gene: TRBV5-1; abundance: .
CDR3nt: TGTGCCAGCGCAAGGACACTGAACTATGGCTACACCTTC; CDR3aa: CASARTLNYGYTF; j_gene: TRBJ1-2; d_gene: .; v_gene: TRBV7-9; abundance: .
CDR3nt: TGTGCCATCAGTGAAAGGGGGAACTATGGCTACACCTTC; CDR3aa: CAISERGNYGYTF; j_gene: TRBJ1-2; d_gene: .; v_gene: TRBV10-3; abundance: .
CDR3nt: TGTGCCAGCGGTCCGGGACAGGCGTACGAGCAGTACTTC; CDR3aa: CASGPGQAYEQYF; j_gene: TRBJ2-7; d_gene: TRBD1; v_gene: TRBV4-2; abundance: .
CDR3nt: TGTGCCAGCACCATTACAAGGGGGAATCAGCCCCAGCATTTT; CDR3aa: CASTITRGNQPQHF; j_gene: TRBJ1-5; d_gene: .; v_gene: TRBV6-6; abundance: .
CDR3nt: TGTGCCATCAGTGAGTCGGGATTAGCGGGACTGAGAGAGACCCAGTACTTC; CDR3aa: CAISESGLAGLRETQYF; j_gene: TRBJ2-5; d_gene: TRBD2; v_gene: TRBV10-3; abundance: .
CDR3nt: TGTGCCACCCCCTCGTTTTCGGGTCACCACACTGAAGCTTTCTTT; CDR3aa: CATPSFSGHHTEAFF; j_gene: TRBJ1-1; d_gene: .; v_gene: TRBV27; abundance: few
CDR3nt: TGTGCCAGCAGCATAAACACAGGCTATGGCTACACCTTC; CDR3aa: CASSINTGYGYTF; j_gene: TRBJ1-2; d_gene: .; v_gene: TRBV2; abundance: .
CDR3nt: TGTGCCAGTAGCACGCAGAGGCAAAATCAGCCCCAGCATTTT; CDR3aa: CASSTQRQNQPQHF; j_gene: TRBJ1-5; d_gene: .; v_gene: TRBV19; abundance: .
CDR3nt: TGTGCCAGCAGTTTAAACGGGGAGACCCAGTACTTC; CDR3aa: CASSLNGETQYF; j_gene: TRBJ2-5; d_gene: .; v_gene: TRBV27; abundance: .
CDR3nt: TGTGCCTGGAGGAGTCTAGCGGGAGGCATCTACGAGCAGTACTTC; CDR3aa: CAWRSLAGGIYEQYF; j_gene: TRBJ2-7; d_gene: TRBD2; v_gene: TRBV30; abundance: .